The 24 T cell receptor beta chains reported below all come from one sample, sequenced in a study of human T cells and chemical hapten exposure. TCRdb redid the calling of the RACE reads with MiXCR, one entry per CDR3 protein. The repertoire consists of roughly 38,000 distinct CDR3 sequences, with around 12% occurring once and the leading ten covering 4.5% to 7%. Time point in this sample: pre-sensitization, week 0. The sample's treatment: therapeutic diphenylcyclopropenone sensitization with weekly scalp DPC. The specimen comprised whole blood, sampled in connection with sensitization to the hapten diphenylcyclopropenone (DPC). The receptors shown here come from a woman in her 30s with alopecia areata. Some clones in this sample may be carry-over from other donors' samples.

This clonotype has a handful of counts. V and J are TRBV7-6 and TRBJ2-7; D may correspond to TRBD1 or TRBD2 (5 bases each). Trimming shortened V by 5 bases and J by 4 bases, and 12 bases separated the two germline ends. Germline V gene sequence: CDR1 SGHVS, CDR2 FNYEAQ. This CDR3 is 13 amino acids long. The CDR3: CASSPGPDYEQYF. In DNA form, the CDR3 reads TGTGCCAGCAGCCCGGGACCGGATTACGAGCAGTACTTC.

There are many counts of this clonotype. The V gene is TRBV9, the J gene TRBJ2-4; D perhaps matches TRBD1 (5 bases). Germline CDR1 is SGDLS and CDR2 is YYNGEE. Trimming shortened V by 0 bases and J by 8 bases, and 12 bases separated the two germline ends. The CDR3 sequence is 14 residues long. CDR3 sequence: CASSVEGRVDIQYF. The CDR3 DNA reads TGTGCCAGCAGCGTAGAGGGCAGGGTTGACATTCAGTACTTC.

The chain joins TRBV7-2 to TRBJ2-2; D is tentatively TRBD1 or TRBD2 (5 bases each). CDR1 and CDR2 (germline): SGHTA, FQGNSA. The CDR3 contains 15 residues. Trimming took 2 bases from V and 3 from J, leaving 10 bases between them. CDR3 sequence (DNA): TGTGCCAGCAGCTTACCCGGGACGCACACCGGGGAGCTGTTTTTT. Residues: CASSLPGTHTGELFF.

The rearrangement joins TRBV6-2 or TRBV6-3 to TRBJ2-5, with D possibly matching TRBD2 (5 bases). The V and J ends lost 0 bases and 4 bases respectively, with 18 bases between them. CDR1 and CDR2 (germline): MNHEY, SVGEGT. This CDR3 region has 17 residues. The CDR3 DNA follows: TGTGCCAGCAGTTACTCCTTCCGGGAAGGGTTTGGAGAGACCCAGTACTTC. It is translated as CASSYSFREGFGETQYF.

The V call is TRBV6-2 or TRBV6-3, the J call TRBJ2-3, with 9 bases fitting TRBD2. The CDR3 length is 16 residues. Germline V gene sequence: CDR1 MNHEY, CDR2 SVGEGT. V was pared by 0 bases and J by 3 bases, with 4 bases of the junction left unmatched. The CDR3 here is CASSYSASGETDTQYF. CDR3 DNA: TGTGCCAGCAGTTACTCGGCTAGCGGGGAGACAGATACGCAGTATTTT.

This clonotype was counted ten times or more. The chain is built from TRBV19 and TRBJ1-2, with 10 bases aligning to TRBD1. CDR1 and CDR2 from the germline V gene are LNHDA and SQIVND (reference sequence). The CDR3 length is 14 residues. Germline trimming cut 6 bases from V and 7 bases from J; bases unmatched to any gene: 8. The CDR3 loop is CASRLTGTGVGYTF. CDR3 DNA: TGTGCCAGTAGACTCACCGGGACAGGGGTTGGCTACACCTTC. Full variable domain (rest looked up from reference TRBV19 and TRBJ1-2): DGGITQSPKYLFRKEGQNVTLSCEQNLNHDAMYWYRQDPGQGLRLIYYSQIVNDFQKGDIAEGYSVSREKKESFPLTVTSAQKNPTAFYLCASRLTGTGVGYTFGSGTRLTVV.

A single count supports this clonotype. With a much larger clone just one base away, this may be a read error. This chain joins TRBV21-1 and TRBJ1-4; the D call TRBD1 from the table was never checked on the DNA. TRBV21-1 is an annotated pseudogene. This CDR3 is built from 14 residues. CDR3 coding DNA: TGTGCCAGCAGCAAAGCGGGAAACGGGGCTTTTGGATTTTTC. Translating gives CASSKAGNGAFGFF.

This clonotype was detected many times. This chain uses TRBV11-2 with TRBJ2-5; tentative D call: TRBD2 (5 bases). Looked up from germline, CDR1 is SGHAT and CDR2 is FQNNGV. This CDR3 region has 13 residues. Trimming stripped 2 bases from V and 5 bases from J, with 9 bases between. The CDR3 DNA is TGTGCCAGCAGCTTACTTCCGGGGGAGACCCAGTACTTC. It encodes CASSLLPGETQYF.

The chain is built from TRBV23-1 and TRBJ1-5; no clear D gene. TRBV23-1 is labeled an ORF, and its function is uncertain. The CDR3 runs to 11 residues. The V and J ends lost 5 bases and 5 bases respectively, with 4 bases between them. The CDR3 DNA follows: TGCGCCAGCAGTGGCGATCAGCCCCAGCATTTT. Its protein is CASSGDQPQHF.

This clonotype showed up just a few times. The CDR3 sequence: CASSPRRDGQETQYF. The CDR3 DNA is TGTGCCAGCTCACCGCGCCGGGACGGGCAAGAGACCCAGTACTTC. This sequence joins TRBV18 and TRBJ2-5; D may match TRBD1 or TRBD2 (5 bases each). Germline CDR1 KGHSH, CDR2 LQKENI. The CDR3 length is 15 residues. The V end was cut by 3 bases, the J end by 2 bases, with 13 bases between.

The chain is built from TRBV6-1 and TRBJ1-5; 7 nucleotides agree with TRBD1. The CDR3 is 12 amino acids. The germline gives CDR1 MNHNS, CDR2 SASEGT. The CDR3 is CGTGDSNQPQHF. The CDR3 DNA reads TGTGGCACAGGGGATAGCAATCAGCCCCAGCATTTT.

The chain employs TRBV28 and TRBJ2-1; 12 bases agree with TRBD2. Germline CDR1 reads MDHEN; CDR2 reads SYDVKM. The CDR3 consists of 15 residues. The J segment lost 7 bases and the V segment lost 7 bases, leaving 8 bases of the junction unmatched. CDR3 DNA: TGTGCCAGCAATCCGACTAGCGGGAGTTATAATGAGCAGTTCTTC. Protein: CASNPTSGSYNEQFF.

This clonotype was recorded at least ten times. The chain employs TRBV7-9 and TRBJ2-7; perhaps D is TRBD1 or TRBD2 (5 bases each). The germline V gene encodes CDR1 SEHNR and CDR2 FQNEAQ (reference sequence). This CDR3 comprises 14 residues. Trimming removed 3 bases at V and 7 bases at J, with 16 bases between. The CDR3 DNA reads as TGTGCCAGCAGCTTGTCCGGGGCAGGGTTTGAGCAGTACTTC. Encoded protein: CASSLSGAGFEQYF.

This clonotype was seen a handful of times. J is TRBJ1-1 and V is TRBV18; D not resolved. CDR3 length: 16 residues. Per the germline V gene, CDR1 is KGHSH and CDR2 is LQKENI. V lost 1 base and J lost 1, with 13 bases in between. The CDR3 DNA sequence: TGTGCCAGCTCACCACAGACTAGTCGGCGGAACACTGAAGCTTTCTTT. As protein: CASSPQTSRRNTEAFF.

This clonotype was seen ten or more times. The V call is TRBV7-9, the J call TRBJ2-1; D is unclear. The CDR3 consists of 14 residues. The V end was cut by 3 bases, the J end by 0 bases, with 6 bases between. Germline values: CDR1 SEHNR, CDR2 FQNEAQ (reference sequence). CDR3 nucleotides: TGTGCCAGCAGCTTGGATAGCTCCTACAATGAGCAGTTCTTC. Translated: CASSLDSSYNEQFF.

The chain recombines TRBV6-5 with TRBJ2-1; D remains ambiguous. The germline V gene has CDR1 MNHEY and CDR2 SVGAGI. Trimming shortened V by 8 bases and J by 5 bases, and 22 bases separated the two germline ends. The CDR3 contains 16 residues. CDR3 loop: CASRTAEGRSNNEQFF. CDR3 sequence (DNA): TGTGCCAGCCGGACGGCGGAAGGGCGGTCAAACAATGAGCAGTTCTTC.

The chain couples TRBV5-1 to TRBJ2-5; 8 bases match TRBD2. Per germline, CDR1 SGHRS and CDR2 YFSETQ. The J segment lost 4 bases and the V segment lost 0 bases, leaving 8 bases of the junction unmatched. This CDR3 spans 16 amino acids. CDR3 nucleotides: TGCGCCAGCAGCTTGGGGGTAGCGGGATCAGGAGAGACCCAGTACTTC. This codes for CASSLGVAGSGETQYF.

This clonotype was counted at least ten times. This sequence joins TRBV7-8 and TRBJ2-2; D is unclear. Germline CDR1 reads SGHVS; CDR2 reads FQNEAQ. Trimming shortened V by 5 bases and J by 7 bases, and 14 bases separated the two germline ends. This CDR3 contains 14 residues. The DNA of the CDR3 is TGTGCCAGCAGCCCCGGCGTCTCCGGCGGGGAGCTGTTTTTT. It is translated as CASSPGVSGGELFF.

At least ten counts were recorded for this clonotype. The rearrangement uses TRBV19 and TRBJ1-5; D is perhaps TRBD1 (5 bases). The CDR3 extends over 14 amino acids. Germline V gives CDR1 LNHDA, CDR2 SQIVND (reference sequence). The V gene lost 10 bases and the J gene lost 7 bases, with 20 bases spanning the gap. CDR3 loop: CATKSGALGQPQHF. The DNA of the CDR3 is TGTGCCACTAAGAGTGGGGCACTCGGCCAGCCCCAGCATTTT.

This clonotype was counted only a few times. This sequence joins TRBV6-2 or TRBV6-3 and TRBJ2-6; D is uncertain. V lost 2 bases and J 1 base, leaving 6 bases between the germline ends. This CDR3 comprises 15 residues. Germline V gene sequence: CDR1 MNHEY, CDR2 SVGEGT. The CDR3 sequence: CASSYGYSGANVLTF. CDR3 nucleotides: TGTGCCAGCAGTTACGGGTATTCTGGGGCCAACGTCCTGACTTTC.

There are a few counts of this clonotype. The chain is built from TRBV25-1 and TRBJ2-1, with TRBD2 matching 8 bases. Germline CDR1 reads MGHDK; CDR2 reads SYGVNS. The ends lost 3 bases at V and 7 bases at J; junction bases unmatched: 11. This CDR3 has 16 amino acids. The CDR3 nucleotides are TGTGCCAGCAGTGATTACGGGAGCGGGAGTGGGAATGAGCAGTTCTTC. This sequence encodes CASSDYGSGSGNEQFF.

This clonotype has a handful of counts. The chain recombines TRBV7-9 with TRBJ2-3; 9 bases are a match to TRBD2. This CDR3 contains 13 residues. The V segment lost 6 bases and the J segment 6 bases; nucleotides outside the gene matches: 4. Germline-derived CDR1 and CDR2 are SEHNR and FQNEAQ (reference sequence). The CDR3 loop is CASSYGLADTQYF. As DNA, the CDR3 is TGTGCCAGCAGTTACGGACTAGCGGATACGCAGTATTTT.

This clonotype has only a few counts. The J gene is TRBJ2-1, the V gene TRBV5-1; 11 bases agree with TRBD2. This CDR3 region has 16 residues. The trim removed 5 bases at V and 7 bases at J, leaving 11 bases unmatched. The germline V gene encodes CDR1 SGHRS and CDR2 YFSETQ. The CDR3 sequence: CASRGPGLADINEQFF. The CDR3 nucleotides are TGCGCCAGCAGGGGACCGGGACTAGCGGACATTAATGAGCAGTTCTTC.

This clonotype was seen more than once but under ten times. The chain uses TRBV13 and TRBJ2-7; 7 positions agree with TRBD2. Germline lookup yields CDR1 PRHDT and CDR2 FYEKMQ (reference sequence). This CDR3 has 14 residues. V lost 6 bases and J lost 2; bases outside the gene matches: 7. The CDR3 spells CASRRERGAYEQYF. CDR3 sequence (DNA): TGTGCCAGCAGACGCGAGCGGGGCGCCTACGAGCAGTACTTC. The entire variable domain, with the rest obtained from reference TRBV13 and TRBJ2-7, is as follows: AAGVIQSPRHLIKEKRETATLKCYPIPRHDTVYWYQQGPGQDPQFLISFYEKMQSDKGSIPDRFSAQQFSDYHSELNMSSLELGDSALYFCASRRERGAYEQYFGPGTRLTVT.